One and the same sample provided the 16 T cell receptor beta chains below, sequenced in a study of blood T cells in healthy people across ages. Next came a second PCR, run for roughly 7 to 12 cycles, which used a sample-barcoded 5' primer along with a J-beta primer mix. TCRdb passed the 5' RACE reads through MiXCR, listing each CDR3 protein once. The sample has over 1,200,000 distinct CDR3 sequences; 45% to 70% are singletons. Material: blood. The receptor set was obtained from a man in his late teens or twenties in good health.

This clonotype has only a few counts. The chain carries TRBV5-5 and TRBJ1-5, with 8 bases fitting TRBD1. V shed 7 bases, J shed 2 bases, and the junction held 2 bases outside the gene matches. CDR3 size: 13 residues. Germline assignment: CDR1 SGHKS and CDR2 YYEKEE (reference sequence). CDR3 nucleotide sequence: TGTGCCAGCTGGACAGGGCGCAATCAGCCCCAGCATTTT. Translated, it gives CASWTGRNQPQHF.

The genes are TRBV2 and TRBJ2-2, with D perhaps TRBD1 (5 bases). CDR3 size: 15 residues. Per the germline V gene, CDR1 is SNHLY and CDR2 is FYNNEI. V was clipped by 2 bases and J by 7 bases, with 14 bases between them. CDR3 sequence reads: CASSERRTHIGELFF. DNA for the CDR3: TGTGCCAGCAGTGAAAGACGGACACACATCGGGGAGCTGTTTTTT.

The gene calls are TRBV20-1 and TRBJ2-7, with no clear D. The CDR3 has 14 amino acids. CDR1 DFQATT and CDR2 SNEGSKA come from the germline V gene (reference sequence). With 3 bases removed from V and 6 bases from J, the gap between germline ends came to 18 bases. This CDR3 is CSARDPNSPAEQYF. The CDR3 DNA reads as TGCAGTGCTAGGGACCCGAACTCCCCCGCCGAGCAGTACTTC.

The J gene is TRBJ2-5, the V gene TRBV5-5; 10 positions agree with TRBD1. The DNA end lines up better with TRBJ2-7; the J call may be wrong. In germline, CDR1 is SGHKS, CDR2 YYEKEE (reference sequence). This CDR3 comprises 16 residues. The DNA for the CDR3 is TGTGCCAGCAGCTCGTACCCAGGACAGGGGGTAGCCGAGCAGTACTTC. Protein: CASSSYPGQGVAEQYF.

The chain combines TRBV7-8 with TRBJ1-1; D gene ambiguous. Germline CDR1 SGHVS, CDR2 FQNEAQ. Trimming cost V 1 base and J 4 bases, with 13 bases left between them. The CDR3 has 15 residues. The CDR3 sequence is CASSLGRSPGTEAFF. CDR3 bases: TGTGCCAGCAGCTTAGGGCGGTCCCCAGGCACTGAAGCTTTCTTT. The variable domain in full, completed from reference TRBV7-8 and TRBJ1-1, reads GAGVSQSPRYKVAKRGQDVALRCDPISGHVSLFWYQQALGQGPEFLTYFQNEAQLDKSGLPSDRFFAERPEGSVSTLKIQRTQQEDSAVYLCASSLGRSPGTEAFFGQGTRLTVV.

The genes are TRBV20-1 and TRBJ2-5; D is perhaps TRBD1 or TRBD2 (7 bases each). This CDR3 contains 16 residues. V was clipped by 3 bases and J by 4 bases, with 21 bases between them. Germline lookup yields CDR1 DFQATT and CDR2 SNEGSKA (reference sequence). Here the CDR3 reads CSASGRGRGPRETQYF. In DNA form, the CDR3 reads TGCAGTGCTAGCGGCCGAGGGAGGGGGCCCCGAGAGACCCAGTACTTC.

CDR3 sequence: CANSPGQGFSYEQYF. Here the CDR3 DNA reads TGTGCCAACTCACCGGGACAGGGGTTCTCCTACGAGCAGTACTTC. This chain connects TRBV3-1 to TRBJ2-7, with 10 bases identical to TRBD1. Germline V gives CDR1 LGHDT, CDR2 YNNKEL (reference sequence). The CDR3 has 15 residues. The V segment lost 10 bases and the J segment 0 bases; nucleotides outside the gene matches: 9.

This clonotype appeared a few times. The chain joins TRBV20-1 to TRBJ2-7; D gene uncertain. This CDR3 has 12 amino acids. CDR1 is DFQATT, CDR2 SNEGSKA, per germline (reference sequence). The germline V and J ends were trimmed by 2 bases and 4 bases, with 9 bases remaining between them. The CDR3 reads CSARQELYEQYF. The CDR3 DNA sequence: TGCAGTGCTAGACAGGAGCTATACGAGCAGTACTTC.

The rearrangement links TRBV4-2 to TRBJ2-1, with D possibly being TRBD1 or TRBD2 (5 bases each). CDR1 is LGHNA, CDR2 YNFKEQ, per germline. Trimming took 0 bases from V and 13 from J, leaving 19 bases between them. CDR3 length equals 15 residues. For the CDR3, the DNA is TGTGCCAGCAGCCAAGATGAGGGGTCCACGGAGACCCAGTTCTTC. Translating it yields CASSQDEGSTETQFF.

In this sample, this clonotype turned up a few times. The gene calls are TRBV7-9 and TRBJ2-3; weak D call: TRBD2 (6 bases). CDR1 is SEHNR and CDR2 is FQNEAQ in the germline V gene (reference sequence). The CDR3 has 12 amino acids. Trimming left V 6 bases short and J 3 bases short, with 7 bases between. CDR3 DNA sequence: TGTGCCAGCAGTCGGGAGACAGATACGCAGTATTTT. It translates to CASSRETDTQYF.

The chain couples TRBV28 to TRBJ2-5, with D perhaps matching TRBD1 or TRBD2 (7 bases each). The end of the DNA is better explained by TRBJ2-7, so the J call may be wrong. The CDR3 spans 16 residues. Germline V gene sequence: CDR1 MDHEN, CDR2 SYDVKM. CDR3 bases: TGTGCCAGCAGTTTATGGGGAGGGGGACAGAGCTACGAGCAGTACTTC. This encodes CASSLWGGGQSYEQYF.

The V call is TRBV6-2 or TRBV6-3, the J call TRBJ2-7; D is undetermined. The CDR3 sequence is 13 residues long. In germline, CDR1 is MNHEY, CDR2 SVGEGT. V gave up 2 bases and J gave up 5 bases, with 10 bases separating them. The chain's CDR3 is CASSYPLLHEQYF. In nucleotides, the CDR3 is TGTGCCAGCAGTTACCCCCTCCTCCACGAGCAGTACTTC.

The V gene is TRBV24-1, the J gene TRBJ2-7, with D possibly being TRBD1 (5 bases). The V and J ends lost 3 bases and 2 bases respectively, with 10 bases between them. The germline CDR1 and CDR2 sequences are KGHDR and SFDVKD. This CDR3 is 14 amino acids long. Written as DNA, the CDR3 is TGTGCCACCAGTGATATTGGGGCGCCCTACGAGCAGTACTTC. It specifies CATSDIGAPYEQYF.

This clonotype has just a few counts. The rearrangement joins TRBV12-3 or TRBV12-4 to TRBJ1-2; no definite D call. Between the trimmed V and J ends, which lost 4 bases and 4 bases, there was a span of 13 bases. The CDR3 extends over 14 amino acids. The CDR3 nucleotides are TGTGCCAGCAGTTCGACCCCCCGGAGCTATGGCTACACCTTC. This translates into CASSSTPRSYGYTF.

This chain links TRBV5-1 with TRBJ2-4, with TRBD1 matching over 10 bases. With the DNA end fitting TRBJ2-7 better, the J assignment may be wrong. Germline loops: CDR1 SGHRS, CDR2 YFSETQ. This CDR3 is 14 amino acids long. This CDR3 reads CASMRDRGSYEQYF. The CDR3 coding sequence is TGCGCCAGCATGAGGGACAGGGGATCGTACGAGCAGTACTTC.

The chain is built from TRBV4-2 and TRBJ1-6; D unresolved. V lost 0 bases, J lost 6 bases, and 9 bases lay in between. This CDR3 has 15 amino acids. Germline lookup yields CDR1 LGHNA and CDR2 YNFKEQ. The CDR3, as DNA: TGTGCCAGCAGCCAAGATCCAGAGCCTAATTCACCCCTCCACTTT. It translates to CASSQDPEPNSPLHF.